These 2 T cell receptor beta chains share one sample of origin, sequenced in a study of T cell changes during pregnancy in multiple sclerosis. Assay used: immunoSEQ multiplex PCR; TCRdb lists only in-frame clones, some missing. Counted here are 60,000 or so clones, 91% occurring once; the ten biggest clones make up 0.85%. Here the sequenced sample was peripheral blood, taken before pregnancy. The receptors shown here come from a female donor with multiple sclerosis, enrolled in a pregnancy study.

This chain uses TRBV7-9 with TRBJ1-1; possibly TRBD1 for D (5 bases). From germline, CDR1 is SEHNR and CDR2 FQNEAQ (reference sequence). Trimming took off 5 bases at V and 5 bases at J, with 18 bases between the two ends. This CDR3 comprises 15 residues. The CDR3 region is CASSHLASGGTEAFF. CDR3 DNA: TGTGCCAGCAGCCACCTTGCAAGCGGGGGGACTGAAGCTTTCTTT.

The chain recombines TRBV2 with TRBJ1-3; maybe TRBD1 (6 bases). The CDR3 runs 15 residues. V shed 5 bases and J shed 0 bases, with 11 bases lying between them. Germline values: CDR1 SNHLY, CDR2 FYNNEI. CDR3 sequence reads: CASSPQGTSGNTIYF. The CDR3 DNA sequence: TGTGCCAGCAGTCCACAGGGAACCTCTGGAAACACCATATATTTT.